The next 25 T cell receptor beta chains were all read from a single sample in a study of early T cells in non-severe SARS-CoV-2 infection. TCRdb reanalysed the 5' RACE reads using MiXCR and keeps one entry per CDR3 protein. The sample records tens of thousands of distinct CDR3 sequences, about 9.1% being singletons. Sequenced: whole blood. These receptors were obtained from an adult who was a healthcare worker with PCR-confirmed SARS-CoV-2 infection or an uninfected control (not recorded which).

In its sample, this clonotype was seen many times. The gene calls are TRBV30 and TRBJ2-3, with D perhaps TRBD1 or TRBD2 (6 bases each). This CDR3 comprises 12 residues. Trimming left V 5 bases short and J 4 bases short, with 10 bases between. The germline CDR1 and CDR2 sequences are GTSNPN and SVGIG (reference sequence). The CDR3 region is CAWGGRADTQYF. CDR3 coding DNA: TGTGCCTGGGGGGGGCGGGCAGATACGCAGTATTTT.

This clonotype has more than one count but fewer than ten. The chain has TRBV29-1 and TRBJ2-1, with D perhaps assigned TRBD1 or TRBD2 (5 bases each). This CDR3 spans 16 amino acids. CDR1 is SQVTM, CDR2 ANQGSEA, per germline. The germline V and J ends were trimmed by 6 bases and 0 bases, with 18 bases remaining between them. The CDR3 here is CSVREGRPFSYNEQFF. The CDR3 DNA reads as TGCAGCGTGCGAGAGGGACGGCCTTTCTCCTACAATGAGCAGTTCTTC.

The chain recombines TRBV2 with TRBJ2-1; D is uncertain. The CDR3 has 13 residues. Between the trimmed V and J ends, which lost 7 bases and 1 base, there was a span of 8 bases. CDR1 and CDR2 (germline): SNHLY, FYNNEI. The chain's CDR3 is CASNRASYNEQFF. In DNA form, the CDR3 reads TGTGCCAGCAATAGGGCGTCCTACAATGAGCAGTTCTTC.

The count of this clonotype is one. This may arise from a read error, as a much more abundant clone is one base away. The chain is built from TRBV2 and TRBJ2-1, with 10 bases that match TRBD2. The CDR3 spans 12 residues. Per germline, CDR1 SNHLY and CDR2 FYNNEI. The CDR3: CATLAGANELFF. The CDR3 DNA reads as TGTGCCACCCTAGCGGGAGCGAATGAGCTGTTCTTC.

V is TRBV7-8 and J is TRBJ2-3; tentatively, D is TRBD2 (6 bases). Germline loops: CDR1 SGHVS, CDR2 FQNEAQ. Trimming removed 5 bases from V and 0 bases from J, with 15 bases in between. The CDR3 runs 16 residues. The CDR3 DNA is TGTGCCAGCAGCGGGCGGAGCGGGCCTAGCACAGATACGCAGTATTTT. As protein: CASSGRSGPSTDTQYF.

The sample holds many counts of this clonotype. This chain links TRBV7-2 with TRBJ2-3, with 7 bases matching TRBD1. Germline loops: CDR1 SGHTA, CDR2 FQGNSA. The CDR3 length is 16 residues. With 3 bases clipped from V and 3 bases from J, the junction kept 9 bases outside the gene matches. CDR3 sequence (DNA): TGTGCCAGCAGCTTGAGGGAGACAGGGATTACAGATACGCAGTATTTT. Protein sequence: CASSLRETGITDTQYF. Using reference TRBV7-2 and TRBJ2-3 for the parts outside the CDR3, the full variable domain is GAGVSQSPSNKVTEKGKDVELRCDPISGHTALYWYRQSLGQGLEFLIYFQGNSAPDKSGLPSDRFSAERTGGSVSTLTIQRTQQEDSAVYLCASSLRETGITDTQYFGPGTRLTVL.

The V call is TRBV5-5, the J call TRBJ2-1; 9 bases are shared with TRBD1. V lost 2 bases and J lost 8; bases outside the gene matches: 5. Germline CDR1 SGHKS, CDR2 YYEKEE (reference sequence). There are 14 residues in the CDR3. The CDR3 sequence: CASSLDRGRDEQFF. CDR3 nucleotide sequence: TGTGCCAGCAGCTTAGACAGGGGGAGGGATGAGCAGTTCTTC.

This chain uses TRBV5-1 with TRBJ2-1; D gene ambiguous. The germline V and J ends were trimmed by 2 bases and 8 bases, with 8 bases remaining between them. The CDR3 length is 12 residues. Germline loops: CDR1 SGHRS, CDR2 YFSETQ. The DNA of the CDR3 is TGCGCCAGCAGCTTCGAAGCTGATGAGCAGTTCTTC. It encodes CASSFEADEQFF.

This clonotype was seen more than once but under ten times. The chain uses TRBV7-9 and TRBJ2-3, with D uncertain. This CDR3 is built from 14 residues. V shed 1 base and J shed 1 base, with 6 bases lying between them. Germline lookup yields CDR1 SEHNR and CDR2 FQNEAQ (reference sequence). The CDR3 DNA follows: TGTGCCAGCAGCTTAGTCGGTGGCACAGATACGCAGTATTTT. Translating it yields CASSLVGGTDTQYF.

This clonotype is medium-sized in the sample. This chain links TRBV27 with TRBJ2-3; 7 positions agree with TRBD1. Germline assignment: CDR1 MNHEY and CDR2 SMNVEV (reference sequence). V lost 6 bases to trimming and J lost 3 bases; unmatched junction nucleotides: 6. The CDR3 covers 14 residues. The CDR3 nucleotides read TGTGCCAGCAGCCACAGGGGAGTAACAGATACGCAGTATTTT. This gives the protein CASSHRGVTDTQYF.

This clonotype was seen many times. In DNA, the CDR3 is TGTGCCAGCAGCTTGATGGCGGGGAGCTCCTACGAGCAGTACTTC. This sequence encodes CASSLMAGSSYEQYF. The chain employs TRBV7-3 and TRBJ2-7, with D possibly TRBD2 on 6 matching bases. Germline CDR1 reads SGHTA; CDR2 reads FQGTGA. The CDR3 sequence is 15 residues long. V lost 3 bases and J 0 bases, leaving 12 bases between the germline ends.

In this sample, this clonotype turned up a few times. The chain couples TRBV7-9 to TRBJ1-4; D gene uncertain. Germline CDR1 is SEHNR and CDR2 is FQNEAQ (reference sequence). V lost 1 base and J lost 10, with 10 bases in between. The CDR3 is 13 amino acids. The CDR3 region has the DNA TGTGCCAGCAGCTTAGATCGGGCTCCAAAACTGTTTTTT. This gives the protein CASSLDRAPKLFF.

The chain has TRBV30 and TRBJ2-7, with D perhaps TRBD1 (5 bases). Deletions cut 6 bases from V and 3 bases from J, with 15 bases between. The germline gives CDR1 GTSNPN, CDR2 SVGIG (reference sequence). The CDR3 runs 13 residues. CDR3 in amino acids: CACPLGANYEQYF. CDR3 DNA sequence: TGTGCCTGCCCCCTTGGGGCAAACTACGAGCAGTACTTC.

This clonotype was found a few times. The chain uses TRBV21-1 and TRBJ1-2. TRBV21-1 is a documented pseudogene. This CDR3 region has 12 residues. The CDR3 DNA sequence: TGTGCCAGCCCGAGCGGGGGCTATGGCTACACCTTC. Amino acid sequence: CASPSGGYGYTF.

This clonotype was seen repeatedly, ten times or more. The rearrangement uses TRBV10-1 and TRBJ2-7, with 8 bases identical to TRBD2. After removal of 7 bases from V and 3 bases from J, the junction contained 14 bases not matched to a gene. The CDR3 length is 16 residues. Germline V gene data show CDR1 as WNHNN and CDR2 as SYGVQD (reference sequence). DNA of the CDR3: TGCGCCAGCATTTTCCGGGAGGGCACCGTTAACTACGAGCAGTACTTC. Translation: CASIFREGTVNYEQYF.

This clonotype was counted only a few times. This chain joins TRBV20-1 and TRBJ2-7, with TRBD2 matching over 11 bases. The CDR3 is 15 amino acids. Germline lookup yields CDR1 DFQATT and CDR2 SNEGSKA (reference sequence). V lost 4 bases, J lost 3 bases, and 8 bases stayed unmatched. The CDR3 bases are TGCAGTGCTACAAGCCCCGGGACTAGCGGCTACGAGCAGTACTTC. Protein product: CSATSPGTSGYEQYF.

This clonotype was seen a single time. The V call is TRBV20-1, the J call TRBJ2-1, with 14 bases aligning to TRBD2. The junction had 11 bases not matched to a gene; V was cut back by 5 bases and J by 11 bases. The germline gives CDR1 DFQATT, CDR2 SNEGSKA (reference sequence). The CDR3 consists of 15 residues. In DNA, the CDR3 is TGCAGTGCTCCCCGACTAGCGGGAGGGCCGAATAAGCAGTTCTTC. Protein sequence: CSAPRLAGGPNKQFF.

This clonotype has only a few counts. The DNA for the CDR3 is TGTGCCAGCAGTGAATCGTCAGACGATCTGCCCCAGCATTTT. Amino acids: CASSESSDDLPQHF. V and J are TRBV25-1 and TRBJ1-5; D remains unclear. The germline V gene has CDR1 MGHDK and CDR2 SYGVNS. The CDR3 loop spans 14 amino acids. V was clipped by 1 base and J by 9 bases, with 13 bases between them.

This clonotype was detected many times. The chain is built from TRBV10-3 and TRBJ2-2; a possible D gene is TRBD2 (6 bases). V was clipped by 11 bases and J by 6 bases, with 19 bases between them. Germline V gene lookup returns CDR1 ENHRY and CDR2 SYGVKD. The CDR3 runs 14 residues. The CDR3 here is CAGWDGGAPGELFF. CDR3 in DNA: TGTGCCGGGTGGGATGGCGGGGCCCCCGGGGAGCTGTTTTTT.

The table lists this clonotype with many counts. This chain joins TRBV7-9 and TRBJ2-5; TRBD1 agrees at 9 bases. CDR1 is SEHNR, CDR2 FQNEAQ, per germline (reference sequence). Trimming at V came to 3 bases and at J to 4 bases, leaving 3 bases not matched to a gene. This CDR3 comprises 14 residues. The CDR3 DNA reads TGTGCCAGCAGCTTCTGGGACAGGGTAGAGACCCAGTACTTC. Residues: CASSFWDRVETQYF.

In regard to this clonotype: A much larger clone differs from this one at a single base, so this may be a read error. The J gene is TRBJ2-1, the V gene TRBV13; 7 nucleotides align to TRBD2. This CDR3 is built from 15 residues. CDR1 PRHDT and CDR2 FYEKMQ come from the germline V gene (reference sequence). CDR3 coding DNA: TGTGCCTGCAGCCCAATCCTAGCGGTAGGCCGCGAGCAGTTCTTC. Amino acids: CACSPILAVGREQFF.

This clonotype was seen at least ten times. The J gene is TRBJ2-1, the V gene TRBV7-2; TRBD2 is a possible D gene (5 bases). This CDR3 has 14 residues. Trimming shortened V by 5 bases and J by 8 bases, and 16 bases separated the two germline ends. Germline lookup yields CDR1 SGHTA and CDR2 FQGNSA. This chain's CDR3 is CASSPHPEDYEQFF. The CDR3 bases are TGTGCCAGCAGCCCTCACCCAGAGGACTATGAGCAGTTCTTC.

Many counts were recorded for this clonotype. The chain carries TRBV20-1 and TRBJ2-1; maybe TRBD2 (6 bases). V lost 3 bases to trimming and J lost 5 bases, with 17 bases between them. The CDR3 covers 15 residues. CDR1 is DFQATT and CDR2 is SNEGSKA in the germline V gene (reference sequence). The CDR3 here is CSARGLARRDNEQFF. Here the CDR3 DNA reads TGCAGTGCTAGGGGGCTAGCGCGCAGGGACAATGAGCAGTTCTTC.

This clonotype was observed at least ten times. Here the CDR3 reads CASSETPTPYEQYF. The CDR3 DNA is TGTGCCAGCAGCGAGACACCCACTCCCTACGAGCAGTACTTC. This chain connects TRBV5-4 to TRBJ2-7; D remains ambiguous. V lost 4 bases, J lost 2 bases, and 13 bases lay in between. This CDR3 region has 14 residues. Germline-derived CDR1 and CDR2 are SGHNT and YYREEE (reference sequence).

This clonotype has at least ten counts. The rearrangement joins TRBV7-8 to TRBJ1-2; 7 bases are a match to TRBD1. The CDR3 spans 16 residues. V was pared by 3 bases and J by 1 base, with 8 bases of the junction left unmatched. Germline CDR1 reads SGHVS; CDR2 reads FQNEAQ. This CDR3 reads CASSFGRTGDNYGYTF. The CDR3 nucleotides are TGTGCCAGCAGCTTTGGGCGGACAGGTGATAACTATGGCTACACCTTC.